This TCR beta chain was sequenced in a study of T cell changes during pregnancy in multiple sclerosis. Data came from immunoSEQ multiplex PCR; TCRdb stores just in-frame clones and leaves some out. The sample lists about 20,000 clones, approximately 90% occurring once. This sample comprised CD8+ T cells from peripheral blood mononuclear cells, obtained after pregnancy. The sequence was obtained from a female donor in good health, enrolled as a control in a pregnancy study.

The CDR3 sequence is CASSATSGGAYEQYF. The CDR3 nucleotides are TGTGCCAGCAGCGCGACTAGCGGGGGGGCCTACGAGCAGTACTTC. The chain is built from TRBV5-8 and TRBJ2-7; 14 nucleotides agree with TRBD2. The CDR3 loop spans 15 amino acids. Per germline, CDR1 SGHTS and CDR2 YDEGEE. The V segment lost 4 bases and the J segment 2 bases; nucleotides outside the gene matches: 2.